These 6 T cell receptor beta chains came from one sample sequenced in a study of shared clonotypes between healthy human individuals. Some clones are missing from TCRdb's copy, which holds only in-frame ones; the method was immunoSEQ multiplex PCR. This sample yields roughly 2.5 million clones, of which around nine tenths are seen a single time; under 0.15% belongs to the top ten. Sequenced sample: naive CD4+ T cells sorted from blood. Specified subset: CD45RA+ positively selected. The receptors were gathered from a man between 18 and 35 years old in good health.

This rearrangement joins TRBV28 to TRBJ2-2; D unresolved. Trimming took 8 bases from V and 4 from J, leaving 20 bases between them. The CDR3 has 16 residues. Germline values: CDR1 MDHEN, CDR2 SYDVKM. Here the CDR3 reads CASHGSRERFTGELFF. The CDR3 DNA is TGTGCCAGCCACGGAAGCAGAGAAAGGTTCACCGGGGAGCTGTTTTTT.

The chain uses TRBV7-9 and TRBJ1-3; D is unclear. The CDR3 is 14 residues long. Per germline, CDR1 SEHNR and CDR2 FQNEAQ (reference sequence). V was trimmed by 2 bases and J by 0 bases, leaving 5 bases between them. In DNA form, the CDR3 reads TGTGCCAGCAGCTTACACTCCTCTGGAAACACCATATATTTT. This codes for CASSLHSSGNTIYF.

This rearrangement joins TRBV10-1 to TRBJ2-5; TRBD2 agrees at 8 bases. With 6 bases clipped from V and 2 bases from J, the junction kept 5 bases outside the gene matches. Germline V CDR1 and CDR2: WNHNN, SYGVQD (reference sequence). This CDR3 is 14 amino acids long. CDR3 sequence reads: CASSGRGNQETQYF. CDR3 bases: TGCGCCAGCAGCGGGAGGGGAAATCAAGAGACCCAGTACTTC.

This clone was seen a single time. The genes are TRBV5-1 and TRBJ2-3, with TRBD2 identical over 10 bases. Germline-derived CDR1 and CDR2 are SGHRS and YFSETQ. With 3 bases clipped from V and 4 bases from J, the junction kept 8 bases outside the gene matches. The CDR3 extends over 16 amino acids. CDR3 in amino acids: CASSSETAGGSDTQYF. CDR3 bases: TGCGCCAGCAGCTCAGAAACAGCGGGGGGGTCAGATACGCAGTATTTT.

The CDR3 coding sequence is TGTGCCAGCAGTCCCGGACGGAGCCTAAGCTCCTACGAGCAGTACTTC. Its protein product is CASSPGRSLSSYEQYF. The chain has TRBV27 and TRBJ2-7; D gene unclear. Germline CDR1 is MNHEY and CDR2 is SMNVEV (reference sequence). V was clipped by 5 bases and J by 0 bases, with 17 bases between them. The CDR3 is made up of 16 amino acids.

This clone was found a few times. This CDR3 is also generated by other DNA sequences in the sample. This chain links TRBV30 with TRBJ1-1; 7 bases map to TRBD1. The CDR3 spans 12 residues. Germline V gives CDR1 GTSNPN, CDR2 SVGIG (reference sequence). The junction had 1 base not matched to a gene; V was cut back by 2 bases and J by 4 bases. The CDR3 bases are TGTGCCTGGAGTTCAGGGGGCACTGAAGCTTTCTTT. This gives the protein CAWSSGGTEAFF.